This entry describes one TCR beta chain. Its antigen remains unidentified. The data derive from a study of monozygotic twins with inflammatory bowel disease. General study findings and limits: Healthy co-twins exceeded IBD patients in TCRbeta diversity as measured by inverse Simpson.

No DNA is given; TCRdb re-called the 5' RACE reads and lists each CDR3 protein once. This sample lists 400,000 or so distinct CDR3 sequences; its ten largest clones have 2.4%. The CDR3 consists of 14 residues. Germline values: CDR1 LNHDA, CDR2 SQIVND (reference sequence). The material sequenced was blood. This TCR derives from a human donor with ulcerative colitis or Crohn's disease, or a healthy co-twin of an affected twin (not recorded which). The gene calls are TRBV19 and TRBJ2-2; the TCRdb D gene call, TRBD1, has no DNA to confirm it. The CDR3: CASSMGGNTGELFF.